The entry that follows covers one TCR beta chain sequence. The data derive from a study of blood T cell repertoires in COVID-19. The CDR3 runs 15 residues. Germline V gives CDR1 KGHSH, CDR2 LQKENI. Trimming pared 4 bases from V and 1 base from J, leaving 12 bases between. Profiled with immunoSEQ multiplex PCR; TCRdb holds only in-frame clones, not every one. Counted here are some 150,000 clones, about 86% occurring once; the ten biggest clones make up approximately 2.4%. The sequenced material came from peripheral blood. The chain couples TRBV18 to TRBJ2-3; the D gene is possibly TRBD2 (5 bases). The receptor comes from a human donor with acute or convalescent COVID-19. The donor label of this sample is uncertain. CDR3 in DNA: TGTGCCAGCTCACTGGGGAGAGCGGGCACAGATACGCAGTATTTT. This translates into CASSLGRAGTDTQYF.